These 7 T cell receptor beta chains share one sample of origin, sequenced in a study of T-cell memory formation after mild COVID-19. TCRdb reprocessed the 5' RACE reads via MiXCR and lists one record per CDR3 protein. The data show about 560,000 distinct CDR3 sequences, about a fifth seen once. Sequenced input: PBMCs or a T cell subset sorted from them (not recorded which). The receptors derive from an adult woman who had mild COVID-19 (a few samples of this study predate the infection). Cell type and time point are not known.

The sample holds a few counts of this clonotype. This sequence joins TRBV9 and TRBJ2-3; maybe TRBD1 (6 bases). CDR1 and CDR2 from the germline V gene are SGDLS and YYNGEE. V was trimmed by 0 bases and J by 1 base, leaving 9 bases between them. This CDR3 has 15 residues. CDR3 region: CASSVVSGGTDTQYF. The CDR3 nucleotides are TGTGCCAGCAGCGTAGTTTCAGGGGGCACAGATACGCAGTATTTT.

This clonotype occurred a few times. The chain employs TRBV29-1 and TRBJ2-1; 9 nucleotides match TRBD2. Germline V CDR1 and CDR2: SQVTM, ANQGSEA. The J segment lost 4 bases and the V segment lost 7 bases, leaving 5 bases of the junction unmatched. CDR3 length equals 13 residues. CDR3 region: CSAGLAIYNEQFF. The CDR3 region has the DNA TGCAGCGCCGGACTAGCGATATACAATGAGCAGTTCTTC.

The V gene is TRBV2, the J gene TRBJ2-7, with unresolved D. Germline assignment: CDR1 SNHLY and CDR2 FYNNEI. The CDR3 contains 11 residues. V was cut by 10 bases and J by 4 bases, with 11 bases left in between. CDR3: CATQYSYEQYF. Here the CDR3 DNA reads TGTGCCACTCAGTATTCTTACGAGCAGTACTTC.

DNA of the CDR3: TGCGCCAGCAGCCGGGACGGGGGCTCCTACAATGAGCAGTTCTTC. It is translated as CASSRDGGSYNEQFF. The genes are TRBV5-1 and TRBJ2-1, with TRBD2 as a possible D gene (6 bases). This CDR3 is 15 amino acids long. The ends were cut back, 4 bases at V and 0 bases at J, with 11 bases in the middle. Germline CDR1 reads SGHRS; CDR2 reads YFSETQ.

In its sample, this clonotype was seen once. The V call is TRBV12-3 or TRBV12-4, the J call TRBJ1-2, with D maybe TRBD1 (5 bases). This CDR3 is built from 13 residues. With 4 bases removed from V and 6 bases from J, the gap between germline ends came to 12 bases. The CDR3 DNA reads TGTGCCAGCAGTTCCGGGCCGGGGGATGGCTACACCTTC. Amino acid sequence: CASSSGPGDGYTF.

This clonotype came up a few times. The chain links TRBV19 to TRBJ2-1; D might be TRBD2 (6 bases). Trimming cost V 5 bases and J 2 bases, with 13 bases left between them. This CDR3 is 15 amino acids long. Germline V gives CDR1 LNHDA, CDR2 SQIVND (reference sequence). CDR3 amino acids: CASSASGRTYNEQFF. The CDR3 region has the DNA TGTGCCAGTAGTGCTTCAGGGAGGACCTACAATGAGCAGTTCTTC.

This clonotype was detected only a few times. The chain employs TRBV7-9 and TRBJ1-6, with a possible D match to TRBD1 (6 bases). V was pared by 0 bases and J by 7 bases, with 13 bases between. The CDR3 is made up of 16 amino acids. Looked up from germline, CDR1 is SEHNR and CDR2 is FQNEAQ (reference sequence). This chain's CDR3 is CASSLAAGEGNSPLHF. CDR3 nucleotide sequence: TGTGCCAGCAGCTTAGCGGCAGGGGAGGGCAATTCACCCCTCCACTTT.